Following are 15 T cell receptor beta chains from one sample sequenced in a study of early T cells in non-severe SARS-CoV-2 infection. TCRdb re-analysed the 5' RACE reads in MiXCR, keeping a single row per CDR3 protein. The sample lists about 76,000 distinct CDR3 sequences, roughly 12% seen once, with about 4.8% in the top ten. Specimen: whole blood. The source is an adult who was a healthcare worker with PCR-confirmed SARS-CoV-2 infection or an uninfected control (not recorded which).

About this clonotype: A much larger clone lies one base from this, so it may be a read error. DNA for the CDR3: TGTGCCAGCCCCCGGGACAGGGTCCCCTTCCCTTTGAACACTGAAGCTTTCTTT. The encoded protein is CASPRDRVPFPLNTEAFF. This chain uses TRBV7-9 with TRBJ1-1; 9 bases map to TRBD1. Losses at the gene ends were 8 bases for V and 0 bases for J; bases not matched to a gene: 16. CDR3 length: 18 amino acids. Germline assignment: CDR1 SEHNR and CDR2 FQNEAQ (reference sequence).

V is TRBV3-1 and J is TRBJ1-5; D is perhaps TRBD1 (6 bases). In germline, CDR1 is LGHDT, CDR2 YNNKEL (reference sequence). With 5 bases removed from V and 4 bases from J, the gap between germline ends came to 12 bases. The CDR3 has 14 residues. This chain's CDR3 is CASSLSTGNQPQHF. Here the CDR3 DNA reads TGTGCCAGCAGCTTATCCACAGGGAATCAGCCCCAGCATTTT.

This clonotype was recorded at least ten times. The chain couples TRBV14 to TRBJ1-1; unclear D gene. V lost 0 bases and J lost 2, with 10 bases in between. Germline CDR1 is SGHDN and CDR2 is FVKESK. The CDR3 extends over 15 amino acids. The CDR3 nucleotides read TGTGCCAGCAGCCAAGATGTCGGAGATAACACTGAAGCTTTCTTT. It translates to CASSQDVGDNTEAFF.

The sample holds many counts of this clonotype. CDR3 loop: CASSIAAYGYTF. In nucleotides, the CDR3 is TGTGCCAGTAGTATAGCGGCTTATGGCTACACCTTC. J is TRBJ1-2 and V is TRBV19; the D is unclear. V was trimmed by 1 base and J by 5 bases, leaving 5 bases between them. Looked up from germline, CDR1 is LNHDA and CDR2 is SQIVND (reference sequence). This CDR3 is 12 amino acids long.

This chain uses TRBV11-2 with TRBJ1-2; D not certain. This CDR3 region has 16 residues. V was cut by 1 base and J by 5 bases, with 17 bases left in between. Germline V gene lookup returns CDR1 SGHAT and CDR2 FQNNGV. DNA for the CDR3: TGTGCCAGCAGCTTAGGATACACCGAAGGAGGGTATGGCTACACCTTC. Translating gives CASSLGYTEGGYGYTF.

In its sample, this clonotype was seen a few times. The chain combines TRBV30 with TRBJ1-5; no definite D call. The CDR3 runs 13 residues. Trimming took off 0 bases at V and 6 bases at J, with 9 bases between the two ends. CDR1 is GTSNPN and CDR2 is SVGIG in the germline V gene (reference sequence). CDR3 in amino acids: CAWSVNPFQPQHF. In DNA, the CDR3 is TGTGCCTGGAGTGTTAACCCCTTTCAGCCCCAGCATTTT.

This clonotype was counted between two and nine times. The gene calls are TRBV7-8 and TRBJ2-3; D perhaps matches TRBD2 (6 bases). Trimming removed 5 bases at V and 3 bases at J, with 21 bases between. This CDR3 region has 17 residues. Germline values: CDR1 SGHVS, CDR2 FQNEAQ. The CDR3 sequence is CASSIRLGKRRTDTQYF. In DNA, the CDR3 is TGTGCCAGCAGCATTAGACTAGGGAAGAGAAGGACAGATACGCAGTATTTT.

This clonotype was recorded a few times. V and J are TRBV7-9 and TRBJ1-5; maybe TRBD1 (5 bases). The CDR3 consists of 15 residues. CDR1 is SEHNR and CDR2 is FQNEAQ in the germline V gene (reference sequence). V lost 5 bases and J 1 base, leaving 12 bases between the germline ends. The CDR3 here is CASSRGGESNQPQHF. The CDR3 DNA follows: TGTGCCAGCAGCCGGGGAGGGGAAAGCAATCAGCCCCAGCATTTT.

This clonotype has just a few counts. The chain carries TRBV12-3 or TRBV12-4 and TRBJ2-2, with TRBD1 matching over 8 bases. With 5 bases clipped from V and 3 bases from J, the junction kept 5 bases outside the gene matches. The CDR3 covers 15 residues. The CDR3 DNA is TGTGCCAGCAGTCTGCAGGGGGCCGACACCGGGGAGCTGTTTTTT. This sequence encodes CASSLQGADTGELFF.

The chain employs TRBV4-1 and TRBJ2-1; 8 positions match TRBD2. The CDR3 length is 15 residues. Trimming at V came to 3 bases and at J to 3 bases, leaving 4 bases not matched to a gene. The germline gives CDR1 MGHRA, CDR2 YSYEKL. The CDR3 bases are TGCGCCAGCAGCCAGACTAGCGCGGACTACAATGAGCAGTTCTTC. Amino acid sequence: CASSQTSADYNEQFF.

At least ten counts were recorded for this clonotype. CDR3 in DNA: TGTGCCAGCTGGAGGGACAGGGGCTGGAGGACTAGAATGGCCGGGGAGCTGTTTTTT. Translated: CASWRDRGWRTRMAGELFF. The rearrangement joins TRBV6-2 or TRBV6-3 to TRBJ2-2; 10 nucleotides match TRBD1. This CDR3 contains 19 residues. The germline V gene encodes CDR1 MNHEY and CDR2 SVGEGT. Unmatched junction bases numbered 21, after V lost 8 bases and J lost 6 bases.

This chain connects TRBV3-1 to TRBJ1-4, with no clear D. Germline V gives CDR1 LGHDT, CDR2 YNNKEL (reference sequence). Trimming stripped 4 bases from V and 5 bases from J, with 14 bases between. CDR3 length: 15 residues. CDR3 nucleotide sequence: TGTGCCAGCAGCCTACTAAGCACAGTCAATGAAAAACTGTTTTTT. The encoded protein is CASSLLSTVNEKLFF. The entire variable domain, with the rest obtained from reference TRBV3-1 and TRBJ1-4, is as follows: DTAVSQTPKYLVTQMGNDKSIKCEQNLGHDTMYWYKQDSKKFLKIMFSYNNKELIINETVPNRFSPKSPDKAHLNLHINSLELGDSAVYFCASSLLSTVNEKLFFGSGTQLSVL.

The J gene is TRBJ1-2, the V gene TRBV19; D call uncertain. Germline V gives CDR1 LNHDA, CDR2 SQIVND (reference sequence). The CDR3 covers 14 residues. Trimming cost V 1 base and J 8 bases, with 14 bases left between them. Here the CDR3 DNA reads TGTGCCAGTAGTATAGGTATATCAACGCGGGGCTACACCTTC. This codes for CASSIGISTRGYTF.

In its sample, this clonotype was seen a few times. The J gene is TRBJ2-3, the V gene TRBV20-1; 9 bases line up with TRBD1. V was clipped by 3 bases and J by 3 bases; unmatched bases: 7. Germline V gene data show CDR1 as DFQATT and CDR2 as SNEGSKA (reference sequence). This CDR3 region has 15 residues. The CDR3 sequence is CSASGTDRGTDTQYF. The CDR3 DNA reads as TGCAGTGCTAGTGGGACGGACAGGGGAACAGATACGCAGTATTTT.

This clonotype was detected a few times. This chain uses TRBV6-5 with TRBJ2-1; 8 bases align to TRBD1. V lost 6 bases, J lost 9 bases, and 4 bases stayed unmatched. From germline, CDR1 is MNHEY and CDR2 SVGAGI. The CDR3 length is 12 residues. The CDR3 coding sequence is TGTGCCAGCAGCGGACAGGGTTTTGAGCAGTTCTTC. This codes for CASSGQGFEQFF.